The 20 T cell receptor beta chains given below trace back to one sample, sequenced in a study of CD8+CD57+ T cells in acquired aplastic anemia. It was genomic DNA that served as the template for profiling TCR beta VDJ and CDR3. TCRdb passed the reads through MiXCR, listing each CDR3 protein once. The table shows about 190,000 distinct CDR3 sequences, with less than 70% occurring only once. Sequencing was done on a sample of sorted CD4+, CD8+, or CD8+CD57+ T cells (not recorded which) from PBMCs. The source of these receptors is a human donor in good health, serving as a control.

At least ten counts were recorded for this clonotype. This chain links TRBV2 with TRBJ1-1; D not resolved. The V and J ends lost 1 base and 6 bases respectively, with 9 bases between them. The germline CDR1 and CDR2 sequences are SNHLY and FYNNEI. This CDR3 has 13 residues. The CDR3 loop is CASSEGWASEAFF. DNA for the CDR3: TGTGCCAGCAGTGAAGGGTGGGCATCTGAAGCTTTCTTT.

The J gene is TRBJ2-7, the V gene TRBV11-1, with D possibly matching TRBD2 (5 bases). The CDR3 totals 13 residues. Germline CDR1 SGHAT, CDR2 FQDESV (reference sequence). V was trimmed by 2 bases and J by 5 bases, leaving 10 bases between them. The CDR3 reads CASSLNAGDEQYF. The CDR3 nucleotides read TGTGCCAGCAGCTTAAATGCCGGGGACGAGCAGTACTTC.

The chain couples TRBV20-1 to TRBJ1-5; 10 bases agree with TRBD1. The CDR3 has 15 residues. CDR1 and CDR2 (germline): DFQATT, SNEGSKA (reference sequence). Germline trimming cut 6 bases from V and 3 bases from J; bases unmatched to any gene: 8. The CDR3 coding sequence is TGCAGTGCGTATCCCGGGACAGGGGTCAATCAGCCCCAGCATTTT. It translates to CSAYPGTGVNQPQHF.

This clonotype was detected only a few times. The chain carries TRBV2 and TRBJ1-5; D perhaps matches TRBD1 (5 bases). This CDR3 comprises 15 residues. Germline CDR1 SNHLY, CDR2 FYNNEI. Trimming pared 4 bases from V and 3 bases from J, leaving 13 bases between. This chain's CDR3 is CASSARGTNNQPQHF. The CDR3 DNA sequence: TGTGCCAGCAGTGCCCGAGGGACCAACAATCAGCCCCAGCATTTT.

The chain links TRBV29-1 to TRBJ2-7, with D perhaps TRBD2 (6 bases). The CDR3 extends over 14 amino acids. CDR1 SQVTM and CDR2 ANQGSEA come from the germline V gene. V was pared by 7 bases and J by 4 bases, with 20 bases between. CDR3 nucleotide sequence: TGCAGCGCGTCCGCCCGAGCGGGTGCTTACGAGCAGTACTTC. Translated: CSASARAGAYEQYF.

CDR3 nucleotides: TGCGCCAGCAGCTCGGACTCAGGCTCAGATACGCAGTATTTT. This encodes CASSSDSGSDTQYF. This chain connects TRBV5-1 to TRBJ2-3; tentatively, D is TRBD2 (5 bases). CDR1 SGHRS and CDR2 YFSETQ come from the germline V gene. V was pared by 3 bases and J by 4 bases, with 12 bases between. The CDR3 has 14 amino acids.

V gene TRBV6-5 combines with J gene TRBJ2-2, with D unclear. Trimming took 8 bases from V and 3 from J, leaving 4 bases between them. Germline lookup yields CDR1 MNHEY and CDR2 SVGAGI. This CDR3 comprises 11 residues. CDR3 in DNA: TGTGCCAGCGGGGACACCGGGGAGCTGTTTTTT. Its protein is CASGDTGELFF.

This clonotype was picked up many times. The chain employs TRBV19 and TRBJ2-5; D is possibly TRBD2 (6 bases). The CDR3 runs 15 residues. Deletions cut 6 bases from V and 2 bases from J, with 16 bases between. The germline V gene encodes CDR1 LNHDA and CDR2 SQIVND (reference sequence). The CDR3 DNA reads TGTGCCAGTAGCTTACGGGGGACCGAGCAAGAGACCCAGTACTTC. Residues: CASSLRGTEQETQYF. The entire variable domain, with the rest obtained from reference TRBV19 and TRBJ2-5, is as follows: DGGITQSPKYLFRKEGQNVTLSCEQNLNHDAMYWYRQDPGQGLRLIYYSQIVNDFQKGDIAEGYSVSREKKESFPLTVTSAQKNPTAFYLCASSLRGTEQETQYFGPGTRLLVL.

The chain is built from TRBV29-1 and TRBJ1-2; maybe TRBD1 (6 bases). The CDR3 consists of 11 residues. CDR1 and CDR2 from the germline V gene are SQVTM and ANQGSEA. The CDR3 sequence is CGAQGSYGYTF. CDR3 nucleotides: TGCGGCGCACAGGGTTCCTATGGCTACACCTTC. Looking up the rest from reference TRBV29-1 and TRBJ1-2 gives the full variable domain: SAVISQKPSRDICQRGTSLTIQCQVDSQVTMMFWYRQQPGQSLTLIATANQGSEATYESGFVIDKFPISRPNLTFSTLTVSNMSPEDSSIYLCGAQGSYGYTFGSGTRLTVV.

The chain carries TRBV10-3 and TRBJ2-7; 13 bases match TRBD2. The germline CDR1 and CDR2 sequences are ENHRY and SYGVKD. The trim removed 4 bases at V and 3 bases at J, leaving 6 bases unmatched. The CDR3 loop spans 16 amino acids. Here the CDR3 DNA reads TGTGCCATCAGTGCTATGACTAGCGGGGGGTTCTACGAGCAGTACTTC. Its protein is CAISAMTSGGFYEQYF.

This clonotype showed up just a few times. This chain uses TRBV4-1 with TRBJ2-5; 10 bases fit TRBD1. Germline values: CDR1 MGHRA, CDR2 YSYEKL. The CDR3 has 14 amino acids. With 3 bases clipped from V and 5 bases from J, the junction kept 3 bases outside the gene matches. As DNA, the CDR3 is TGCGCCAGCAGCCATCGACAGGGGGCCGAGACCCAGTACTTC. Encoded protein: CASSHRQGAETQYF.

The CDR3: CSAGKGQGNNEHF. The CDR3 nucleotides are TGCAGTGCGGGGAAAGGACAGGGGAATAACGAGCATTTT. V usage is TRBV20-1 and J usage is TRBJ1-5, with 9 bases that match TRBD1. The CDR3 has 13 residues. Germline V gene lookup returns CDR1 DFQATT and CDR2 SNEGSKA (reference sequence). The V gene end was trimmed by 6 bases and the J gene end by 14 bases; junction bases not matched to a gene: 14.

The rearrangement links TRBV7-2 to TRBJ1-3; a possible D gene is TRBD1 (5 bases). Germline values: CDR1 SGHTA, CDR2 FQGNSA. V was shortened by 3 bases and J by 0 bases, with 12 bases between the two germline ends. The CDR3 totals 16 residues. The CDR3 bases are TGTGCCAGCAGCTTCGGGGGGGTCGTCTCTGGAAACACCATATATTTT. This codes for CASSFGGVVSGNTIYF.

This clonotype was counted once. This clone may be a read error of a much larger clone one base away. This chain joins TRBV12-3 or TRBV12-4 and TRBJ2-7; 7 bases are a match to TRBD1. J gave up 9 bases and V 6 bases, and 20 bases lay outside the gene matches. This CDR3 has 16 residues. The CDR3 DNA is TGTGCCAGCAGAAACACAAACCAAGGACAGGTTGTAGGGCAGTACTTC. Its protein is CASRNTNQGQVVGQYF.

V is TRBV19 and J is TRBJ2-7; D unresolved. Trimming left V 3 bases short and J 2 bases short, with 17 bases between. CDR1 and CDR2 from the germline V gene are LNHDA and SQIVND (reference sequence). The CDR3 is 16 residues long. The CDR3 is CASSILYTGPTYEQYF. The DNA of the CDR3 is TGTGCCAGTAGTATCCTGTACACGGGCCCTACCTACGAGCAGTACTTC.

Concerning this clonotype: The junction departs from germline at one end; a sequencing error may be responsible. The genes are TRBV7-2 and TRBJ1-6; TRBD1 might be the D (6 bases). Germline V gives CDR1 SGHTA, CDR2 FQGNSA. The CDR3 extends over 15 amino acids. The chain's CDR3 is CASSLSDSYNSPLHF. The DNA for the CDR3 is TGTGCCAGCAGCTTATCGGACAGCTATAATTCCCCCCTCCACTTT.

The CDR3 region is CATSRESDREYWDYGYTF. The CDR3 DNA sequence: TGTGCCACCAGCAGAGAGTCGGACAGGGAGTACTGGGACTATGGCTACACCTTC. The chain couples TRBV15 to TRBJ1-2; 8 nucleotides align to TRBD1. Germline CDR1 is LNHNV and CDR2 is YYDKDF (reference sequence). The V gene end was trimmed by 0 bases and the J gene end by 3 bases; junction bases not matched to a gene: 12. The CDR3 covers 18 residues.

This clonotype came up a few times. Given a much more abundant clone one base away, this may be a read error. V and J are TRBV20-1 and TRBJ2-3; TRBD1 might be the D (7 bases). Germline loops: CDR1 DFQATT, CDR2 SNEGSKA (reference sequence). The CDR3 extends over 15 amino acids. As DNA, the CDR3 is TGCAGTGCTAGACGAGGGCAGGGGGGCACAGGTACGCAGTATTTT. Its protein product is CSARRGQGGTGTQYF.

The genes are TRBV7-9 and TRBJ2-1; 8 bases align to TRBD1. The trim removed 5 bases at V and 6 bases at J, leaving 3 bases unmatched. The CDR3 extends over 13 amino acids. Looked up from germline, CDR1 is SEHNR and CDR2 is FQNEAQ (reference sequence). DNA for the CDR3: TGTGCCAGCAGCCCTACAGGGGGCAATGAGCAGTTCTTC. This translates into CASSPTGGNEQFF.

J is TRBJ2-1 and V is TRBV7-3; D is ambiguous. V was shortened by 1 base and J by 0 bases, with 7 bases between the two germline ends. The CDR3 is 15 amino acids. Germline CDR1 SGHTA, CDR2 FQGTGA. This CDR3 is CASSLMGSSYNEQFF. CDR3 sequence (DNA): TGTGCCAGCAGCTTAATGGGAAGCTCCTACAATGAGCAGTTCTTC. Variable domain in full (rest from reference TRBV7-3 and TRBJ2-1): GAGVSQTPSNKVTEKGKYVELRCDPISGHTALYWYRQSLGQGPEFLIYFQGTGAADDSGLPNDRFFAVRPEGSVSTLKIQRTERGDSAVYLCASSLMGSSYNEQFFGPGTRLTVL.